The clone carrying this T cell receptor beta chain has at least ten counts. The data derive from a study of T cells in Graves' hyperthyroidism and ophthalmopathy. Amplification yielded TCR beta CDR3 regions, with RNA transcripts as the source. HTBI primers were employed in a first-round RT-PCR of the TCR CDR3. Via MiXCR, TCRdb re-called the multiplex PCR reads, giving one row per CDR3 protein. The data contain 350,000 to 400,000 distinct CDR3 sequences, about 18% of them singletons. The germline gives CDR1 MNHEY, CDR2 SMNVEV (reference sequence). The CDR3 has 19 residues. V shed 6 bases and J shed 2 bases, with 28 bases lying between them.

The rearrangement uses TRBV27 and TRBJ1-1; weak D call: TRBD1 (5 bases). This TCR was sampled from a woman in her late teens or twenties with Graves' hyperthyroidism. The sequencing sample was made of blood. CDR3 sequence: CASSISVLFRGGKNTEAFF. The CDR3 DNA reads TGTGCCAGCAGCATTTCAGTCTTGTTTCGGGGCGGAAAAAACACTGAAGCTTTCTTT.